This entry features one TCR beta chain sequence. This entry is derived from a study of blood T cell repertoires in COVID-19. Study-wide background: From the United States, Italy and Spain came samples of acute and convalescent COVID-19.

The protocol was immunoSEQ multiplex PCR, while the TCRdb copy is restricted to in-frame clones and leaves out a portion. Of 45,000 to 70,000 clones detected, approximately 80% appear once; the ten largest clones hold approximately 7.2%. The germline V gene encodes CDR1 SGHKS and CDR2 YYEKEE (reference sequence). V gave up 4 bases and J gave up 7 bases, with 18 bases separating them. This CDR3 region has 14 residues. What was sequenced was peripheral blood. This receptor was obtained from a man aged 60 to 75 with acute or convalescent COVID-19. This sequence joins TRBV5-5 and TRBJ2-7; D possibly corresponds to TRBD2 (5 bases). As DNA, the CDR3 is TGTGCCAGCAGCACCGTTCCCGGGGTAAAGGAGCAGTACTTC. As protein: CASSTVPGVKEQYF. Full variable domain (remainder filled in from reference TRBV5-5 and TRBJ2-7): DAGVTQSPTHLIKTRGQQVTLRCSPISGHKSVSWYQQVLGQGPQFIFQYYEKEERGRGNFPDRFSARQFPNYSSELNVNALLLGDSALYLCASSTVPGVKEQYFGPGTRLTVT.